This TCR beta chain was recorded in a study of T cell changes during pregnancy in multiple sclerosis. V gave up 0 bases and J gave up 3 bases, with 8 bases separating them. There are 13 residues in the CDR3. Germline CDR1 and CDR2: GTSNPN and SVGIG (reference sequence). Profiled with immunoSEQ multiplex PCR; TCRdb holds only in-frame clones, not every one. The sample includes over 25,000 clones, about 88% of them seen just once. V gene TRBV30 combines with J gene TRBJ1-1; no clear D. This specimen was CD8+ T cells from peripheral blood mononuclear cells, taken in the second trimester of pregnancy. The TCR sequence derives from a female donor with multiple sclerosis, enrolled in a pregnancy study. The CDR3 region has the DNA TGTGCCTGGAGTGTAGGCGGGGACACTGAAGCTTTCTTT. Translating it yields CAWSVGGDTEAFF.